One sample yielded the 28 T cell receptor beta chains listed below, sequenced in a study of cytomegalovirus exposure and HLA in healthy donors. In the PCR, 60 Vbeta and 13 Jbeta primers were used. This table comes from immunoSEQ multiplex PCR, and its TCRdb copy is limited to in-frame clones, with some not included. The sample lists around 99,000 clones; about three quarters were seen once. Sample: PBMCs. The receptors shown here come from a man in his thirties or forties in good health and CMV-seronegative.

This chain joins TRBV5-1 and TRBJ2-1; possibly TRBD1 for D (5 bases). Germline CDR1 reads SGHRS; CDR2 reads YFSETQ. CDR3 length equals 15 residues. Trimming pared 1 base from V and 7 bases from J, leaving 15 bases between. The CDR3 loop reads CASSLKLIRQNEQFF. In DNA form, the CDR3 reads TGCGCCAGCAGCTTGAAGTTGATTCGACAGAATGAGCAGTTCTTC.

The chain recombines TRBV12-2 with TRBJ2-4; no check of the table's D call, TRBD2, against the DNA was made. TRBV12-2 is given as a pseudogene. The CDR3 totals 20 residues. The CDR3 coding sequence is TGTGCAAGTCGGGGGTTGACGGGGTGGGAACGCGTAACTCGTAAAAACATTCAGTACTTC. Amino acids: CASRGLTGWERVTRKNIQYF.

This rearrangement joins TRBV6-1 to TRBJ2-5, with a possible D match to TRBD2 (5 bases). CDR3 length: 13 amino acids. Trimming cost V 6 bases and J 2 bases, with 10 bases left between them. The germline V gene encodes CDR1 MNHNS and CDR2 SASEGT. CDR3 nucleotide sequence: TGTGCCAGCAGCCTGAGGGAGCAAGAGACCCAGTACTTC. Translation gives CASSLREQETQYF.

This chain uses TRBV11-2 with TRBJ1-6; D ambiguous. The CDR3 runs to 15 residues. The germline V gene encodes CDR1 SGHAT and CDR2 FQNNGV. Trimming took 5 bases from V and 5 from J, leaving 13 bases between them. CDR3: CASSNRAGNNSPLHF. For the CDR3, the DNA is TGTGCCAGCAGCAACCGCGCGGGGAATAATTCACCCCTCCACTTT.

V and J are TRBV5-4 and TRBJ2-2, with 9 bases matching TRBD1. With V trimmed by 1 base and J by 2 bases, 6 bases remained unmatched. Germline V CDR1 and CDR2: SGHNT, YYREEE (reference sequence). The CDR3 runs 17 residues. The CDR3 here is CASSLRGQGTNTGELFF. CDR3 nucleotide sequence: TGTGCCAGCAGCTTGAGGGGACAGGGAACAAACACCGGGGAGCTGTTTTTT. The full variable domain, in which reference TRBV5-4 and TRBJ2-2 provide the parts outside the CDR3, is ETGVTQSPTHLIKTRGQQVTLRCSSQSGHNTVSWYQQALGQGPQFIFQYYREEENGRGNFPPRFSGLQFPNYSSELNVNALELDDSALYLCASSLRGQGTNTGELFFGEGSRLTVL.

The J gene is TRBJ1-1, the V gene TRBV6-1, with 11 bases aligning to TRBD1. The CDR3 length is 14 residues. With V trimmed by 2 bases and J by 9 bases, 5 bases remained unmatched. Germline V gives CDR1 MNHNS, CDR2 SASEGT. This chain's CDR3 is CASSESGTGGKAFF. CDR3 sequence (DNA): TGTGCCAGCAGTGAATCTGGGACAGGGGGAAAAGCTTTCTTT.

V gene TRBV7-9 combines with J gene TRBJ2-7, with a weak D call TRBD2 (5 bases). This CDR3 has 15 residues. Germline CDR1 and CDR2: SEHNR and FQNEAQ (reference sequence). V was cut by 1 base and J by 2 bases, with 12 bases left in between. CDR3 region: CASSLGERGAYEQYF. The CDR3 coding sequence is TGTGCCAGCAGCTTAGGCGAACGGGGAGCCTACGAGCAGTACTTC.

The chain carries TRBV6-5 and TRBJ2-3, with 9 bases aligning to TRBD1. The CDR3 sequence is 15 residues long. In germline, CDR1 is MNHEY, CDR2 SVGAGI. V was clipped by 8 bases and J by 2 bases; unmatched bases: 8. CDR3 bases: TGTGCCAGCGGGCGACAGGGGGGCCACACAGATACGCAGTATTTT. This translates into CASGRQGGHTDTQYF.

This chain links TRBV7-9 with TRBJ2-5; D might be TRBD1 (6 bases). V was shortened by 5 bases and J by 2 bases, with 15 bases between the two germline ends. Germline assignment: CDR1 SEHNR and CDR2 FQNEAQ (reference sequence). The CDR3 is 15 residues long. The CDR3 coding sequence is TGTGCCAGCAGCACCGACGGCAGGGGACAAGAGACCCAGTACTTC. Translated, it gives CASSTDGRGQETQYF.

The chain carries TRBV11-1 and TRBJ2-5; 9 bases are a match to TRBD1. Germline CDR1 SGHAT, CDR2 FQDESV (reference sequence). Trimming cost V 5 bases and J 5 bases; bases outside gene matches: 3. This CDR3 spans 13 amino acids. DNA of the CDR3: TGTGCCAGCAGCCGCGACAGGGGGGAGACCCAGTACTTC. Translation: CASSRDRGETQYF.

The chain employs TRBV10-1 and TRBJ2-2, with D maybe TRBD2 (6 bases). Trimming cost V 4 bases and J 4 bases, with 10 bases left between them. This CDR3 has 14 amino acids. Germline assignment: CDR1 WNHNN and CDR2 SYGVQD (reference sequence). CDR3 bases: TGCGCCAGCAGTGGGTCCGGGGGCACCGGGGAGCTGTTTTTT. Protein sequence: CASSGSGGTGELFF.

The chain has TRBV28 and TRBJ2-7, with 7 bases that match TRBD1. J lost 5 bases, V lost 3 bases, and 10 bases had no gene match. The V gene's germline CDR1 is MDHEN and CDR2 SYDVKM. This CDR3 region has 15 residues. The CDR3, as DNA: TGTGCCAGCAGTTTCGATTACAGGGGTGTCGACGAGCAGTACTTC. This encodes CASSFDYRGVDEQYF.

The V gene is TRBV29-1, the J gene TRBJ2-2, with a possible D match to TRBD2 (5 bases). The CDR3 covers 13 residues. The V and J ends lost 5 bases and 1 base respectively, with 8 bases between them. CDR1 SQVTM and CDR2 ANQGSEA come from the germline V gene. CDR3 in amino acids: CSVWERNTGELFF. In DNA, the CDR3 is TGCAGCGTTTGGGAGAGGAACACCGGGGAGCTGTTTTTT.

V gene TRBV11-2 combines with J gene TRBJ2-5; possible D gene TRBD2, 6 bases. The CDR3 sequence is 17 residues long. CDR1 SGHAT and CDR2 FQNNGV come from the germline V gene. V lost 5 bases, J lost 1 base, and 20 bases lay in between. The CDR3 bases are TGTGCCAGCAGCACCCTACCCGGGGGAGGAAGCCAAGAGACCCAGTACTTC. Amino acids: CASSTLPGGGSQETQYF.

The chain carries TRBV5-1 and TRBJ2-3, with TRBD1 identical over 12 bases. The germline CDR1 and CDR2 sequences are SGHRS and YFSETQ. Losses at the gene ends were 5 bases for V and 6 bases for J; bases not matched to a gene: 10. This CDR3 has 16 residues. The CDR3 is CASRSTGTGGSDTQYF. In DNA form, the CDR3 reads TGCGCCAGCAGGTCAACCGGGACAGGGGGCTCGGATACGCAGTATTTT.

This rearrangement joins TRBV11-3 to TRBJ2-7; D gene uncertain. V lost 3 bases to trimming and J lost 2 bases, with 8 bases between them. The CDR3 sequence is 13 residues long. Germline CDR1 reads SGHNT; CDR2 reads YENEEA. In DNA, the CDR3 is TGTGCCAGCAGCTTGGGCGAAGCCTACGAGCAGTACTTC. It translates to CASSLGEAYEQYF.

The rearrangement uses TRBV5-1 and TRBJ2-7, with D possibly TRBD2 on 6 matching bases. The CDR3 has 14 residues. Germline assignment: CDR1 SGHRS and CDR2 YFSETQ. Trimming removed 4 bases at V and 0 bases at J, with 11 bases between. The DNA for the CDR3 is TGCGCCAGCAGCATGCGGGGTCTCTCCTACGAGCAGTACTTC. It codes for CASSMRGLSYEQYF.

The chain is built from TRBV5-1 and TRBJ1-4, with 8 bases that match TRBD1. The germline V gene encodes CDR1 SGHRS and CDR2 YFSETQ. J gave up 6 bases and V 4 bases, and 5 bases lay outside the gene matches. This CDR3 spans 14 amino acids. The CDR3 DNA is TGCGCCAGCAGCACCGGGACAGGAGATGAAAAACTGTTTTTT. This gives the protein CASSTGTGDEKLFF.

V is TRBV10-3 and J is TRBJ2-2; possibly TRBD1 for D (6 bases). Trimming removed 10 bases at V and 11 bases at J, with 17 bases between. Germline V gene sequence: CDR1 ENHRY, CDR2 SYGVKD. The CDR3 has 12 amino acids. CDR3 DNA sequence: TGTGCCAGCCGGGACAAGCCGAGTGAGCTGTTTTTT. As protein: CASRDKPSELFF.

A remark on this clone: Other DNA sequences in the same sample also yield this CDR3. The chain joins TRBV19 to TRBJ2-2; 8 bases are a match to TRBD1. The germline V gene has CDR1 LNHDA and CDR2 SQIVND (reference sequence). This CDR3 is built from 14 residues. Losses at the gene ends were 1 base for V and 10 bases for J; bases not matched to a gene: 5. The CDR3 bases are TGTGCCAGTAGTATAGGGACAGGGAACAAGGAGCTGTTTTTT. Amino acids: CASSIGTGNKELFF.

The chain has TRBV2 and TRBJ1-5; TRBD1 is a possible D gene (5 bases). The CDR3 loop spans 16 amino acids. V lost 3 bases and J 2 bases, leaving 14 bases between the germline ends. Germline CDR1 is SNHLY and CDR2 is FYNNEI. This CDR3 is CASSDGGYLGNQPQHF. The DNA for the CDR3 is TGTGCCAGCAGTGACGGGGGGTACCTAGGCAATCAGCCCCAGCATTTT.

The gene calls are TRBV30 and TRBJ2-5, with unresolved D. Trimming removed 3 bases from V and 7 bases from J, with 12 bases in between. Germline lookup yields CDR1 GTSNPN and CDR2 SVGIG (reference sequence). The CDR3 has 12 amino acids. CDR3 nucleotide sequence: TGTGCCTGGAGCCCCGGCCAGGCGACCCAGTACTTC. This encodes CAWSPGQATQYF. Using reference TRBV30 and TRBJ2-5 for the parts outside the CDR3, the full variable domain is SQTIHQWPATLVQPVGSPLSLECTVEGTSNPNLYWYRQAAGRGLQLLFYSVGIGQISSEVPQNLSASRPQDRQFILSSKKLLLSDSGFYLCAWSPGQATQYFGPGTRLLVL.

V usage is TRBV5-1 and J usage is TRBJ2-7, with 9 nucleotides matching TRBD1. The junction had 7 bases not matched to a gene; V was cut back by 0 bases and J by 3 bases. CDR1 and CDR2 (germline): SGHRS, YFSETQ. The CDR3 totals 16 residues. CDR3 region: CASSLGTGGLNYEQYF. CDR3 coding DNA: TGCGCCAGCAGCTTGGGAACAGGGGGCCTCAACTACGAGCAGTACTTC.

The CDR3 loop is CASSSRTSAYNEQFF. The CDR3 coding sequence is TGTGCCAGCAGCTCGCGGACTAGCGCTTACAATGAGCAGTTCTTC. The V gene is TRBV11-3, the J gene TRBJ2-1, with 9 bases identical to TRBD2. This CDR3 comprises 15 residues. The germline gives CDR1 SGHNT, CDR2 YENEEA. V was clipped by 4 bases and J by 4 bases; unmatched bases: 5.

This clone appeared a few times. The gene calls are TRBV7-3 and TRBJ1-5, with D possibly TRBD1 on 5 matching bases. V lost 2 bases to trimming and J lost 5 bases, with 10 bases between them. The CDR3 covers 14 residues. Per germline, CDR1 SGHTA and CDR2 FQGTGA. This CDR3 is CASSLWTPHQPQHF. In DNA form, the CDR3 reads TGTGCCAGCAGCTTATGGACACCTCATCAGCCCCAGCATTTT.

This CDR3 is CASSGEGQSNTGELFF. Here the CDR3 DNA reads TGTGCCAGCAGTGGGGAGGGACAATCGAACACCGGGGAGCTGTTTTTT. The chain has TRBV6-1 and TRBJ2-2; maybe TRBD2 (7 bases). The CDR3 totals 16 residues. CDR1 and CDR2 from the germline V gene are MNHNS and SASEGT. Trimming took 4 bases from V and 0 from J, leaving 12 bases between them.

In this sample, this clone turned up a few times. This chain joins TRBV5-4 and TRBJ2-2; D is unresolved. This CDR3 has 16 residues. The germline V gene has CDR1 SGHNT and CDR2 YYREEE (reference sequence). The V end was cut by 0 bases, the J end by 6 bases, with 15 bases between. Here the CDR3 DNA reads TGTGCCAGCAGCTTGGGGCAGCGCCCTGGCGCCGGGGAGCTGTTTTTT. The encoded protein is CASSLGQRPGAGELFF.

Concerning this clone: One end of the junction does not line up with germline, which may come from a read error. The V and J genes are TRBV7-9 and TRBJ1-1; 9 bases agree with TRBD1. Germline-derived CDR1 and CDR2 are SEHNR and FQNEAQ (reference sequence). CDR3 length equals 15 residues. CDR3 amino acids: CSSSLRRQGDTEAFF. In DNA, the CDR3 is TGTTCCAGCAGCTTACGTCGACAGGGGGACACTGAAGCTTTCTTT.